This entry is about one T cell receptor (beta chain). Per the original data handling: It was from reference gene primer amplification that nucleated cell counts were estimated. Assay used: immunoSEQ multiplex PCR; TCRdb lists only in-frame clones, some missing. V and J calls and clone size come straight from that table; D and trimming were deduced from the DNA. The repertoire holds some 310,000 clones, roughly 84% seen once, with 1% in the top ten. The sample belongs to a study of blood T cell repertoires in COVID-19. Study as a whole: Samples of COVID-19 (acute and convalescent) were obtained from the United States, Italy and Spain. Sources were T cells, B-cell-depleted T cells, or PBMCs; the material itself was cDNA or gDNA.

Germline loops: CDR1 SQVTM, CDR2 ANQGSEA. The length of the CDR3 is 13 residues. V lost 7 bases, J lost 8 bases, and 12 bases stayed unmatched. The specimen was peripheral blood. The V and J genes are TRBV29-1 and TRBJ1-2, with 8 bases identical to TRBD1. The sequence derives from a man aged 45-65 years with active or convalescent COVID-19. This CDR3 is CSGSTGGGRGYTF. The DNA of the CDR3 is TGCAGCGGCTCCACAGGGGGAGGGAGAGGCTACACCTTC.